Following are 26 T cell receptor beta chains from one sample sequenced in a study of control samples from healthy donors and cancer patients. Some clones are missing from TCRdb's copy, which holds only in-frame ones; the method was immunoSEQ multiplex PCR. In the table there are approximately 74,000 clones, 94% of which are singletons. Sequencing used blood. These receptors all stem from a young woman in good health.

The genes are TRBV5-8 and TRBJ1-1; tentatively, D is TRBD1 (5 bases). This CDR3 region has 13 residues. Per the germline V gene, CDR1 is SGHTS and CDR2 is YDEGEE. The V end was cut by 4 bases, the J end by 5 bases, with 12 bases between. The CDR3 DNA is TGTGCCAGCAGCCCAATGGGGGGAACTGAAGCTTTCTTT. Amino acids: CASSPMGGTEAFF.

The chain carries TRBV7-3 and TRBJ1-1, with no clear D. Germline CDR1 SGHTA, CDR2 FQGTGA. V was trimmed by 1 base and J by 5 bases, leaving 8 bases between them. The CDR3 loop spans 13 amino acids. For the CDR3, the DNA is TGTGCCAGCAGCTTAAACTGGGGAACTGAAGCTTTCTTT. It translates to CASSLNWGTEAFF.

The chain has TRBV11-2 and TRBJ1-1; D not certain. CDR3 length: 11 amino acids. Per the germline V gene, CDR1 is SGHAT and CDR2 is FQNNGV. V lost 0 bases to trimming and J lost 14 bases, with 10 bases between them. In DNA, the CDR3 is TGTGCCAGCAGCTTAGAGCGGCCTGTCTTCTTT. Its protein is CASSLERPVFF.

The genes are TRBV5-1 and TRBJ1-2; D is unresolved. V was clipped by 2 bases and J by 8 bases, with 10 bases between them. CDR1 is SGHRS, CDR2 YFSETQ, per germline. The length of the CDR3 is 12 residues. The CDR3 bases are TGCGCCAGCAGCTTCGCTGGGGAGGGCTACACCTTC. It codes for CASSFAGEGYTF.

This chain connects TRBV7-2 to TRBJ1-3; unclear D gene. CDR1 and CDR2 (germline): SGHTA, FQGNSA. The CDR3 loop spans 12 amino acids. Trimming took off 5 bases at V and 2 bases at J, with 4 bases between the two ends. CDR3 DNA sequence: TGTGCCAGCAGCCAACCTGGAAACACCATATATTTT. Residues: CASSQPGNTIYF.

The chain employs TRBV30 and TRBJ2-5, with no clear D. Trimming stripped 0 bases from V and 4 bases from J, with 3 bases between. There are 11 residues in the CDR3. Germline V gives CDR1 GTSNPN, CDR2 SVGIG (reference sequence). CDR3 in DNA: TGTGCCTGGAGTGTGGGAGAGACCCAGTACTTC. It encodes CAWSVGETQYF.

The rearrangement uses TRBV19 and TRBJ1-2; D gene uncertain. This CDR3 spans 13 amino acids. The germline CDR1 and CDR2 sequences are LNHDA and SQIVND (reference sequence). The V and J ends lost 1 base and 2 bases respectively, with 5 bases between them. CDR3 sequence: CASSIASNYGYTF. In nucleotides, the CDR3 is TGTGCCAGTAGTATAGCCTCGAACTATGGCTACACCTTC.

The V gene is TRBV7-9, the J gene TRBJ2-1; 8 bases are a match to TRBD2. Germline CDR1 is SEHNR and CDR2 is FQNEAQ (reference sequence). The CDR3 extends over 16 amino acids. With 0 bases clipped from V and 1 base from J, the junction kept 2 bases outside the gene matches. CDR3 sequence: CASSLARGGSYNEQFF. The DNA for the CDR3 is TGTGCCAGCAGCTTAGCCCGGGGGGGGTCCTACAATGAGCAGTTCTTC.

This chain connects TRBV4-2 to TRBJ1-2; D is undetermined. Germline V gives CDR1 LGHNA, CDR2 YNFKEQ. V shed 3 bases and J shed 4 bases, with 9 bases lying between them. There are 13 residues in the CDR3. CDR3 protein: CASSQTGGYGYTF. In DNA form, the CDR3 reads TGTGCCAGCAGCCAGACGGGAGGCTATGGCTACACCTTC.

The chain is built from TRBV4-1 and TRBJ1-2; TRBD1 aligns across 9 bases. Germline assignment: CDR1 MGHRA and CDR2 YSYEKL. Germline trimming cut 0 bases from V and 4 bases from J; bases unmatched to any gene: 12. The CDR3 totals 18 residues. CDR3 in amino acids: CASSQDQGRTGVAYGYTF. The CDR3 DNA follows: TGCGCCAGCAGCCAAGATCAAGGGAGGACAGGGGTGGCCTATGGCTACACCTTC.

This clone is a singleton in its sample. V gene TRBV5-1 combines with J gene TRBJ2-5, with 9 nucleotides matching TRBD2. The CDR3 has 16 amino acids. Germline CDR1 and CDR2: SGHRS and YFSETQ. Trimming removed 4 bases from V and 5 bases from J; junction bases left unmatched: 12. CDR3 sequence (DNA): TGCGCCAGCAGCGGGCGCGGCGGGGGGGCGACGGAGACCCAGTACTTC. The encoded protein is CASSGRGGGATETQYF.

The chain couples TRBV13 to TRBJ2-7; D is undetermined. Germline lookup yields CDR1 PRHDT and CDR2 FYEKMQ (reference sequence). The CDR3 has 15 amino acids. V was shortened by 4 bases and J by 2 bases, with 15 bases between the two germline ends. CDR3 DNA sequence: TGTGCCAGCAGCTCATGGTCCTGCCGCCCCTACGAGCAGTACGTC. This gives the protein CASSSWSCRPYEQYV.

This clone was seen a single time. The CDR3 bases are TGTGCCAGCAGCCAAGGACTACCGACAGATACGCAGTATTTT. Translation gives CASSQGLPTDTQYF. The V call is TRBV7-3, the J call TRBJ2-3; D is perhaps TRBD2 (6 bases). The length of the CDR3 is 14 residues. Germline V gene data show CDR1 as SGHTA and CDR2 as FQGTGA. V lost 5 bases to trimming and J lost 3 bases, with 12 bases between them. The full variable domain, completed using reference TRBV7-3 and TRBJ2-3, is GAGVSQTPSNKVTEKGKYVELRCDPISGHTALYWYRQSLGQGPEFLIYFQGTGAADDSGLPNDRFFAVRPEGSVSTLKIQRTERGDSAVYLCASSQGLPTDTQYFGPGTRLTVL.

The V call is TRBV7-3, the J call TRBJ2-2; 8 bases match TRBD2. CDR1 and CDR2 from the germline V gene are SGHTA and FQGTGA. V lost 2 bases and J lost 1; bases outside the gene matches: 6. The CDR3 runs to 17 residues. The chain's CDR3 is CASSLGGGLMNTGELFF. CDR3 in DNA: TGTGCCAGCAGCTTAGGCGGGGGGCTCATGAACACCGGGGAGCTGTTTTTT. The variable domain in full, completed from reference TRBV7-3 and TRBJ2-2, reads GAGVSQTPSNKVTEKGKYVELRCDPISGHTALYWYRQSLGQGPEFLIYFQGTGAADDSGLPNDRFFAVRPEGSVSTLKIQRTERGDSAVYLCASSLGGGLMNTGELFFGEGSRLTVL.

The CDR3 protein is CASSQLSGARTDTQYF. CDR3 coding DNA: TGTGCCAGCAGCCAATTAAGCGGGGCCAGGACAGATACGCAGTATTTT. V is TRBV4-2 and J is TRBJ2-3; 7 nucleotides align to TRBD2. V lost 2 bases and J lost 3; bases outside the gene matches: 8. The CDR3 length is 16 residues. Germline-derived CDR1 and CDR2 are LGHNA and YNFKEQ.

The V gene is TRBV27, the J gene TRBJ1-1; D gene uncertain. The V gene lost 6 bases and the J gene lost 0 bases, with 5 bases spanning the gap. Germline values: CDR1 MNHEY, CDR2 SMNVEV (reference sequence). The CDR3 contains 12 residues. In DNA form, the CDR3 reads TGTGCCAGCAGAGGGATGAACACTGAAGCTTTCTTT. This sequence encodes CASRGMNTEAFF.

The V and J genes are TRBV19 and TRBJ1-5; D is perhaps TRBD1 (6 bases). Between the trimmed V and J ends, which lost 4 bases and 1 base, there was a span of 11 bases. CDR1 is LNHDA and CDR2 is SQIVND in the germline V gene (reference sequence). CDR3 length: 15 amino acids. CDR3 region: CASSKTGNSNQPQHF. In DNA form, the CDR3 reads TGTGCCAGTAGTAAGACAGGCAACAGCAATCAGCCCCAGCATTTT.

With respect to this clone: A junction end diverges from the germline sequence, so it may reflect a read error. This rearrangement joins TRBV7-7 to TRBJ2-1, with 9 bases identical to TRBD1. CDR1 and CDR2 from the germline V gene are SSHAT and FNYEAQ (reference sequence). The CDR3 covers 15 residues. CDR3 bases: TGTGCTAGCAGTCCCGGGACAGGGTCCCACAATGAGCAGTTCTTC. This gives the protein CASSPGTGSHNEQFF.

The rearrangement links TRBV28 to TRBJ1-2, with 9 bases lining up with TRBD1. Trimming at V came to 5 bases and at J to 7 bases, leaving 11 bases not matched to a gene. The CDR3 contains 15 residues. In germline, CDR1 is MDHEN, CDR2 SYDVKM. The CDR3 sequence: CASSPSMTGGLGYTF. Written as DNA, the CDR3 is TGTGCCAGCAGTCCATCAATGACAGGGGGTCTTGGCTACACCTTC.

The V and J genes are TRBV5-5 and TRBJ2-7; 11 nucleotides agree with TRBD2. Trimming at V came to 4 bases and at J to 3 bases, leaving 6 bases not matched to a gene. Germline CDR1 SGHKS, CDR2 YYEKEE (reference sequence). This CDR3 spans 15 amino acids. The CDR3 coding sequence is TGTGCCAGCAGCCCAGAGACTAGCGGGGTCTACGAGCAGTACTTC. This encodes CASSPETSGVYEQYF. The complete variable domain, with remaining parts taken from reference TRBV5-5 and TRBJ2-7, reads DAGVTQSPTHLIKTRGQQVTLRCSPISGHKSVSWYQQVLGQGPQFIFQYYEKEERGRGNFPDRFSARQFPNYSSELNVNALLLGDSALYLCASSPETSGVYEQYFGPGTRLTVT.

The chain recombines TRBV4-1 with TRBJ1-1; possible D gene TRBD1, 5 bases. There are 13 residues in the CDR3. The germline V gene has CDR1 MGHRA and CDR2 YSYEKL. Trimming took 3 bases from V and 4 from J, leaving 9 bases between them. CDR3 sequence reads: CASSQGHSTEAFF. As DNA, the CDR3 is TGCGCCAGCAGCCAGGGGCACAGCACTGAAGCTTTCTTT.

The chain is built from TRBV6-5 and TRBJ1-2; unclear D gene. V lost 2 bases and J lost 0, with 7 bases in between. CDR1 and CDR2 (germline): MNHEY, SVGAGI. There are 14 residues in the CDR3. This chain's CDR3 is CASSYRRANYGYTF. As DNA, the CDR3 is TGTGCCAGCAGTTACCGAAGAGCTAACTATGGCTACACCTTC.

The V and J genes are TRBV11-2 and TRBJ1-6; 7 bases are a match to TRBD1. The length of the CDR3 is 16 residues. The V segment lost 1 base and the J segment 6 bases; nucleotides outside the gene matches: 6. Germline assignment: CDR1 SGHAT and CDR2 FQNNGV. CDR3 in amino acids: CASSLAPGQINSPLHF. CDR3 DNA: TGTGCCAGCAGCTTAGCTCCGGGACAGATTAATTCACCCCTCCACTTT.

The gene calls are TRBV28 and TRBJ1-4; D is ambiguous. CDR1 is MDHEN, CDR2 SYDVKM, per germline. The V gene lost 3 bases and the J gene lost 0 bases, with 8 bases spanning the gap. The CDR3 is 15 amino acids. The CDR3 region has the DNA TGTGCCAGCAGTTTTAGCGGTGCAACTAATGAAAAACTGTTTTTT. It codes for CASSFSGATNEKLFF. Looking up the rest from reference TRBV28 and TRBJ1-4 gives the full variable domain: DVKVTQSSRYLVKRTGEKVFLECVQDMDHENMFWYRQDPGLGLRLIYFSYDVKMKEKGDIPEGYSVSREKKERFSLILESASTNQTSMYLCASSFSGATNEKLFFGSGTQLSVL.

V is TRBV14 and J is TRBJ1-1; weak D call: TRBD1 (6 bases). The length of the CDR3 is 15 residues. CDR1 SGHDN and CDR2 FVKESK come from the germline V gene. The V end lost 0 bases, the J end lost 3 bases, and 11 bases lay between the germline ends. CDR3 residues: CASSQDLGAYTEAFF. The DNA of the CDR3 is TGTGCCAGCAGCCAAGATTTGGGGGCTTACACTGAAGCTTTCTTT.

V usage is TRBV5-1 and J usage is TRBJ2-3; 9 bases agree with TRBD1. Unmatched junction bases numbered 4, after V lost 3 bases and J lost 2 bases. The germline CDR1 and CDR2 sequences are SGHRS and YFSETQ. The CDR3 has 15 amino acids. DNA for the CDR3: TGCGCCAGCAGCTGGACAGGGGCCGCCACAGATACGCAGTATTTT. It specifies CASSWTGAATDTQYF. Full variable domain (outside the CDR3, taken from reference TRBV5-1 and TRBJ2-3): KAGVTQTPRYLIKTRGQQVTLSCSPISGHRSVSWYQQTPGQGLQFLFEYFSETQRNKGNFPGRFSGRQFSNSRSEMNVSTLELGDSALYLCASSWTGAATDTQYFGPGTRLTVL.